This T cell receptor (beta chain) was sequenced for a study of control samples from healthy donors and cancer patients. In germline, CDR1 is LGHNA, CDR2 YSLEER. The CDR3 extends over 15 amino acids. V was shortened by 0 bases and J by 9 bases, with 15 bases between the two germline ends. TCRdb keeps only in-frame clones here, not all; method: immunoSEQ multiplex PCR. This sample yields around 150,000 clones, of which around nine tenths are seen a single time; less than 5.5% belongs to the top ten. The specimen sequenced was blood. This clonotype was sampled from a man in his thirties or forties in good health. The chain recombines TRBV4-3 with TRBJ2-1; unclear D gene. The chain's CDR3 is CASSQEPTGVLEQFF. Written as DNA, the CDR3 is TGCGCCAGCAGCCAAGAACCTACCGGAGTTCTTGAGCAGTTCTTC.